This is a list of T cell receptor beta chains from one sample in a study of shared clonotypes between healthy human individuals. Clones were read by immunoSEQ multiplex PCR, and TCRdb kept only the in-frame ones, dropping some. The table records about 2.4 million clones, just over 90% of them present only once. Sequenced sample: naive CD4+ T cells sorted from blood. These receptors came from a man aged 18 to 30 in good health. Each CDR3 is given with its conserved first and last residue. Each record gives: D gene, clone size, CDR3 length, V gene, J gene, CDR3 protein, CDR3 DNA. D genes are given only for firm matches. Expanded clones are given a class, and other clones once, few, many or no size at all.

TRBD1,few,14,TRBV5-4,TRBJ1-2,CASSLGQGTYGYTF,TGTGCCAGCAGCTTAGGACAGGGAACCTATGGCTACACCTTC
.,.,12,TRBV12-5,TRBJ2-7,CASGRDTYEQYF,TGTGCTAGTGGCAGGGATACATACGAGCAGTACTTC
.,.,11,TRBV10-2,TRBJ2-7,CASSGSYEQYF,TGCGCCAGCAGCGGGTCATACGAGCAGTACTTC
TRBD1,.,15,TRBV6-5,TRBJ2-7,CASSRQGAGIHEQYF,TGTGCCAGCAGTCGACAGGGGGCGGGCATCCACGAGCAGTACTTC
TRBD1,once,18,TRBV28,TRBJ1-3,CASSSLDRDRSSGNTIYF,TGTGCCAGCAGTTCCCTCGACAGGGACCGCAGCTCTGGAAACACCATATATTTT
.,.,15,TRBV10-3,TRBJ2-7,CAISGWPDSTYEQYF,TGTGCCATCAGTGGTTGGCCAGACTCAACCTACGAGCAGTACTTC
.,.,13,TRBV5-5,TRBJ2-2,CASSFEYTGELFF,TGTGCCAGCAGCTTCGAATACACCGGGGAGCTGTTTTTT
.,.,14,TRBV10-1,TRBJ2-3,CASSEQGTTDTQYF,TGCGCCAGCAGTGAGCAGGGGACCACAGATACGCAGTATTTT
.,.,15,TRBV7-2,TRBJ1-1,CASSPLTGFNTEAFF,TGTGCCAGCAGCCCCTTAACAGGCTTTAACACTGAAGCTTTCTTT
.,once,13,TRBV5-6,TRBJ1-2,CASSPTDNYGYTF,TGTGCCAGCAGCCCGACAGATAACTATGGCTACACCTTC
TRBD1,.,14,TRBV6-6,TRBJ1-6,CASSYDRGNSPLHF,TGTGCCAGCAGTTACGACAGGGGAAATTCACCCCTCCACTTT
.,.,13,TRBV11-3,TRBJ2-5,CASSPGYQETQYF,TGTGCCAGCAGCCCAGGGTACCAAGAGACCCAGTACTTC
.,.,14,TRBV10-3,TRBJ2-2,CAISDEGRTGELFF,TGTGCCATCAGTGACGAGGGGAGAACCGGGGAGCTGTTTTTT
TRBD1,.,14,TRBV5-6,TRBJ2-7,CASSLQTGVHEQYF,TGTGCCAGCAGCTTGCAGACAGGGGTACACGAGCAGTACTTC
.,.,14,TRBV19,TRBJ2-3,CASRDRGSTDTQYF,TGTGCCAGTAGGGACAGAGGGAGCACAGATACGCAGTATTTT
.,.,13,TRBV30,TRBJ1-4,CAWRQGFNEKLFF,TGTGCCTGGAGGCAAGGCTTTAATGAAAAACTGTTTTTT
.,.,12,TRBV4-1,TRBJ2-6,CRGIAGANVLTF,TGCAGGGGGATTGCTGGGGCCAACGTCCTGACTTTC
TRBD2,.,17,TRBV10-2,TRBJ2-3,CASTQTFGREGADTQYF,TGCGCCAGCACCCAAACCTTTGGGCGGGAGGGGGCAGATACGCAGTATTTT
.,.,11,TRBV2,TRBJ2-3,CASTESDTQYF,TGTGCCAGCACCGAATCAGATACGCAGTATTTT
.,.,15,TRBV7-2,TRBJ1-2,CASSLAFGQNYGYTF,TGTGCCAGCAGCTTAGCGTTTGGGCAGAACTATGGCTACACCTTC
.,.,13,TRBV7-9,TRBJ1-1,CASSGQKGAEAFF,TGTGCCAGCAGCGGACAAAAGGGCGCTGAAGCTTTCTTT
.,.,15,TRBV19,TRBJ2-7,CASSIGSGGSYEQYF,TGTGCCAGTAGTATCGGTTCCGGAGGCTCCTACGAGCAGTACTTC
.,.,12,TRBV14,TRBJ1-2,CASSQSTGSYTF,TGTGCCAGCAGCCAATCAACAGGGAGCTACACCTTC
.,.,14,TRBV5-4,TRBJ1-2,CASSLARSNYGYTF,TGTGCCAGCAGCTTGGCCCGTTCTAACTATGGCTACACCTTC
.,.,13,TRBV29-1,TRBJ1-3,CSAETFSGNTIYF,TGCAGCGCCGAGACGTTCTCTGGAAACACCATATATTTT
TRBD2,.,15,TRBV9,TRBJ2-5,CASSGREGGGETQYF,TGTGCCAGCAGCGGCAGGGAGGGAGGCGGCGAGACCCAGTACTTC
.,.,14,TRBV5-4,TRBJ1-2,CASSLKTGPYGYTF,TGTGCCAGCAGCTTGAAGACGGGGCCCTATGGCTACACCTTC
.,once,15,TRBV6-6,TRBJ1-5,CASSRARESNQPQHF,TGTGCCAGCAGTCGGGCCAGGGAAAGCAATCAGCCCCAGCATTTT
TRBD1,.,15,TRBV5-1,TRBJ2-7,CASSPRQGTSYEQYF,TGCGCCAGCAGCCCCCGACAGGGCACCTCCTACGAGCAGTACTTC
.,.,13,TRBV30,TRBJ1-2,CAWSVAAANGYTF,TGTGCCTGGAGTGTAGCAGCCGCTAACGGCTACACCTTC
.,.,15,TRBV10-2,TRBJ2-2,CASREPGHNTGELFF,TGCGCCAGCAGAGAGCCGGGACACAACACCGGGGAGCTGTTTTTT
TRBD2,.,17,TRBV11-2,TRBJ2-2,CASSYPGLAGTTGELFF,TGTGCCAGCAGTTATCCGGGACTAGCGGGAACCACCGGGGAGCTGTTTTTT
.,.,12,TRBV6-5,TRBJ2-2,CASSYGGGELFF,TGTGCCAGCAGTTATGGTGGCGGGGAGCTGTTTTTT
TRBD1,.,15,TRBV18,TRBJ1-1,CASSKGQGMNTEAFF,TGTGCCAGCTCGAAGGGACAGGGGATGAACACTGAAGCTTTCTTT
TRBD2,once,16,TRBV10-1,TRBJ2-7,CASSEFGGDRTYEQYF,TGCGCCAGCAGTGAATTTGGGGGGGATAGGACCTACGAGCAGTACTTC
.,.,12,TRBV7-2,TRBJ2-1,CASSSGGNEQFF,TGTGCCAGCAGCTCCGGGGGCAATGAGCAGTTCTTC
.,.,13,TRBV18,TRBJ1-1,CASSQGGNTEAFF,TGTGCCAGCTCACAGGGGGGGAACACTGAAGCTTTCTTT
TRBD1,.,15,TRBV7-9,TRBJ1-1,CASSFRTGSNTEAFF,TGTGCCAGCAGCTTTAGGACAGGGTCGAACACTGAAGCTTTCTTT
TRBD2,once,15,TRBV6-6,TRBJ2-1,CASSFGLAGGSEQFF,TGTGCCAGCAGTTTCGGACTAGCGGGGGGAAGTGAGCAGTTCTTC
TRBD2,.,16,TRBV7-3,TRBJ2-2,CASSSQRGGNTGELFF,TGTGCCAGCAGCTCTCAGCGGGGGGGAAACACCGGGGAGCTGTTTTTT
.,.,17,TRBV5-4,TRBJ2-1,CASRPEGGRPFDNEQFF,TGTGCCAGCAGACCCGAGGGAGGAAGGCCTTTTGACAATGAGCAGTTCTTC
.,.,11,TRBV20-1,TRBJ2-3,CSAREGSTQYF,TGCAGTGCTAGGGAGGGGAGTACGCAGTATTTT
.,.,16,TRBV7-3,TRBJ2-2,CASSLMQGSMTGELFF,TGTGCCAGCAGCTTAATGCAGGGTAGTATGACCGGGGAGCTGTTTTTT